The following is a TCR beta chain sequence with its context. Its antigen is unknown. These data originate in a study of T-cell memory formation after mild COVID-19. Study summary: TCR clusters were mostly donor specific. Study-wide findings and caveats: The main location of contracting CD4+ clones was CM and EM, and that of contracting CD8+ clones was EMRA. Second-wave clones with a day 37 peak had unconfirmed SARS-CoV-2 specificity.

TCRdb redid the calling of the 5' RACE reads with MiXCR, one entry per CDR3 protein. The sample has hundreds of thousands of distinct CDR3 sequences, roughly 17% seen once. The CDR3 loop spans 16 amino acids. After removal of 6 bases from V and 2 bases from J, the junction contained 12 bases not matched to a gene. CDR1 and CDR2 (germline): SGHRS, YFSETQ. The origin of this receptor is an adult woman who had mild COVID-19 (a few samples of this study predate the infection). Cell type and time point are not known. V is TRBV5-1 and J is TRBJ2-3, with 7 nucleotides matching TRBD1. The sample was PBMCs or a T cell subset sorted from them (not recorded which). The chain's CDR3 is CASTTSGTDVTDTQYF. CDR3 nucleotide sequence: TGCGCCAGCACGACCTCCGGGACAGACGTCACAGATACGCAGTATTTT.